Listed here are 22 T cell receptor beta chains from one sample, sequenced in a study of CD4 T cells in relation to SARS-CoV-2 and coronaviruses. Before the COVID-19 pandemic, during about 2011-2019, CD4+ T cells were taken from unexposed donors. Clones were read by immunoSEQ multiplex PCR, and TCRdb kept only the in-frame ones, dropping some. The sample has roughly 63,000 clones; less than 95% are singletons. What was sequenced was naive CD4+ T cells from PBMCs. Subset in this sample: naive CD4+ T cells isolated by negative enrichment. The receptor set was obtained from a human donor in good health.

The chain uses TRBV19 and TRBJ2-5; D gene unclear. Germline V gives CDR1 LNHDA, CDR2 SQIVND (reference sequence). Trimming stripped 5 bases from V and 1 base from J, with 14 bases between. CDR3 length: 15 amino acids. This CDR3 reads CASSATIGSQETQYF. The CDR3 DNA follows: TGTGCCAGTAGTGCGACAATTGGTTCCCAAGAGACCCAGTACTTC.

The chain joins TRBV24-1 to TRBJ2-7; D not certain. V dropped 9 bases and J dropped 4 bases, with 9 bases sitting between them. The germline gives CDR1 KGHDR, CDR2 SFDVKD. CDR3 length equals 11 residues. The CDR3 spells CATLLLYEQYF. CDR3 in DNA: TGTGCCACCTTACTCCTATACGAGCAGTACTTC.

The V gene is TRBV28, the J gene TRBJ1-4, with D unresolved. Trimming shortened V by 7 bases and J by 12 bases, and 9 bases separated the two germline ends. The CDR3 totals 10 residues. Germline CDR1 reads MDHEN; CDR2 reads SYDVKM. CDR3 in DNA: TGTGCCAGCAAATCGGTGGAACTGTTTTTT. It specifies CASKSVELFF.

J is TRBJ1-2 and V is TRBV6-5, with a possible D match to TRBD1 (5 bases). Trimming took off 10 bases at V and 8 bases at J, with 20 bases between the two ends. Germline assignment: CDR1 MNHEY and CDR2 SVGAGI. This CDR3 is built from 13 residues. CDR3 bases: TGTGCCACCCGCCAGGCGGTAAGGGGAGGCTACACCTTC. As protein: CATRQAVRGGYTF.

This clone showed up just once. The CDR3 coding sequence is TGTGCCAGCAGCTTGCGTCTAGCGGGCCCCCCAGAGCAGTTCTTC. Amino acid sequence: CASSLRLAGPPEQFF. The chain is built from TRBV5-6 and TRBJ2-1; the match to TRBD2 covers 8 bases. The CDR3 has 15 residues. The germline V gene has CDR1 SGHDT and CDR2 YYEEEE. Trimming took 1 base from V and 10 from J; bases not matched to a gene: 10. Variable domain in full (rest from reference TRBV5-6 and TRBJ2-1): DAGVTQSPTHLIKTRGQQVTLRCSPKSGHDTVSWYQQALGQGPQFIFQYYEEEERQRGNFPDRFSGHQFPNYSSELNVNALLLGDSALYLCASSLRLAGPPEQFFGPGTRLTVL.

CDR3: CASSTQGLGGNTIYF. The CDR3 nucleotides are TGTGCCAGCAGCACTCAGGGGCTGGGCGGAAACACCATATATTTT. The chain uses TRBV5-4 and TRBJ1-3; D may be TRBD1 (6 bases). This CDR3 is 15 amino acids long. Between the trimmed V and J ends, which lost 4 bases and 4 bases, there was a span of 15 bases. Germline CDR1 SGHNT, CDR2 YYREEE (reference sequence).

The chain carries TRBV28 and TRBJ2-7; TRBD1 or TRBD2 may be the D gene (5 bases each). The V and J ends lost 5 bases and 9 bases respectively, with 23 bases between them. The CDR3 has 15 residues. CDR1 is MDHEN and CDR2 is SYDVKM in the germline V gene. The CDR3 loop reads CASSPHGTVYEGQYF. The CDR3 DNA reads TGTGCCAGCAGTCCACATGGGACGGTCTACGAAGGGCAGTACTTC.

The chain couples TRBV5-1 to TRBJ2-7; D might be TRBD1 or TRBD2, each matching 5 bases. CDR3 length equals 15 residues. Germline V gives CDR1 SGHRS, CDR2 YFSETQ. V lost 6 bases and J 0 bases, leaving 16 bases between the germline ends. CDR3: CASNRGRPYSYEQYF. The CDR3 bases are TGCGCCAGCAACCGGGGCAGGCCGTACTCCTACGAGCAGTACTTC.

The chain links TRBV5-4 to TRBJ2-7; a weak D match, TRBD2 (6 bases). V lost 0 bases, J lost 6 bases, and 19 bases lay in between. There are 16 residues in the CDR3. Germline V lookup: CDR1 SGHNT, CDR2 YYREEE (reference sequence). In DNA, the CDR3 is TGTGCCAGCAGCTTGGATACGGGCGGAGGACTACGCGAGCAGTACTTC. Protein: CASSLDTGGGLREQYF.

The chain carries TRBV10-3 and TRBJ1-1; 9 bases fit TRBD1. Germline V gene data show CDR1 as ENHRY and CDR2 as SYGVKD. The ends lost 6 bases at V and 0 bases at J; junction bases unmatched: 2. There are 14 residues in the CDR3. DNA for the CDR3: TGTGCCATCAGGGGACAGGGCCTGAACACTGAAGCTTTCTTT. Translating gives CAIRGQGLNTEAFF.

CDR3 amino acids: CASSPPWTDTQYF. The CDR3, as DNA: TGTGCCAGCAGCCCTCCCTGGACAGATACGCAGTATTTT. The chain carries TRBV7-2 and TRBJ2-3; D is unresolved. Trimming removed 5 bases at V and 3 bases at J, with 9 bases between. The CDR3 is 13 residues long. From germline, CDR1 is SGHTA and CDR2 FQGNSA.

The J gene is TRBJ2-4, the V gene TRBV18, with D maybe TRBD2 (5 bases). The CDR3 runs 16 residues. Trimming removed 0 bases from V and 1 base from J, with 10 bases in between. Germline-derived CDR1 and CDR2 are KGHSH and LQKENI. This CDR3 reads CASSPPSSGAKNIQYF. Written as DNA, the CDR3 is TGTGCCAGCTCACCACCCTCATCGGGGGCCAAAAACATTCAGTACTTC.

V is TRBV6-4 and J is TRBJ2-7, with D possibly being TRBD1 (6 bases). V dropped 3 bases and J dropped 2 bases, with 14 bases sitting between them. The germline gives CDR1 MRHNA, CDR2 SNTAGT. The length of the CDR3 is 15 residues. The CDR3 protein is CASSEKQGTPYEQYF. Here the CDR3 DNA reads TGTGCCAGCAGTGAGAAGCAGGGGACCCCCTACGAGCAGTACTTC.

The chain links TRBV19 to TRBJ2-7; 14 positions agree with TRBD2. Germline V gives CDR1 LNHDA, CDR2 SQIVND (reference sequence). Losses at the gene ends were 10 bases for V and 5 bases for J; bases not matched to a gene: 16. The CDR3 contains 17 residues. CDR3 coding DNA: TGTGCCACCGCGACTAGCGGGAGGGCCGAAAGAAAACACGAGCAGTACTTC. This codes for CATATSGRAERKHEQYF.

The chain carries TRBV18 and TRBJ1-2, with a weak D call TRBD1 (6 bases). CDR1 is KGHSH and CDR2 is LQKENI in the germline V gene. The ends were cut back, 0 bases at V and 8 bases at J, with 19 bases in the middle. The CDR3 consists of 16 residues. This chain's CDR3 is CASSPPLGQRLRGYTF. In nucleotides, the CDR3 is TGTGCCAGCTCACCACCACTCGGACAGAGGCTGCGGGGCTACACCTTC.

The V call is TRBV28, the J call TRBJ2-7; 9 bases are shared with TRBD1. Unmatched junction bases numbered 12, after V lost 3 bases and J lost 3 bases. The CDR3 runs to 17 residues. The germline CDR1 and CDR2 sequences are MDHEN and SYDVKM. CDR3 nucleotides: TGTGCCAGCAGTTTGGGCTTAGGACAGGGGAGATTCTACGAGCAGTACTTC. Translating gives CASSLGLGQGRFYEQYF.

The chain has TRBV27 and TRBJ2-7; D not resolved. V lost 1 base and J 7 bases, leaving 8 bases between the germline ends. Germline V lookup: CDR1 MNHEY, CDR2 SMNVEV (reference sequence). The CDR3 is 12 amino acids. This CDR3 is CASSLWPGEQYF. CDR3 coding DNA: TGTGCCAGCAGTTTATGGCCCGGGGAGCAGTACTTC.

This clone has just one count. This chain connects TRBV5-1 to TRBJ2-7; D is possibly TRBD2 (5 bases). Germline V gives CDR1 SGHRS, CDR2 YFSETQ. The CDR3 contains 15 residues. V lost 0 bases and J lost 4, with 14 bases in between. The CDR3 DNA sequence: TGCGCCAGCAGCTTGGGGACCGACTATTATTACGAGCAGTACTTC. This codes for CASSLGTDYYYEQYF.

V is TRBV28 and J is TRBJ2-3, with 7 positions matching TRBD1. V shed 6 bases, J shed 6 bases, and the junction held 6 bases outside the gene matches. From germline, CDR1 is MDHEN and CDR2 SYDVKM. The CDR3 has 13 amino acids. As DNA, the CDR3 is TGTGCCAGCAGAAACAGGGGACGGGATACGCAGTATTTT. Its translation: CASRNRGRDTQYF.

This clone was detected only once. The rearrangement joins TRBV28 to TRBJ2-7, with D unclear. CDR3 length: 15 residues. V shed 3 bases and J shed 0 bases, with 12 bases lying between them. Germline V CDR1 and CDR2: MDHEN, SYDVKM. CDR3 amino acids: CASSLRQVGSYEQYF. The CDR3 DNA is TGTGCCAGCAGTTTGCGGCAGGTGGGCTCCTACGAGCAGTACTTC.

Only a few counts were recorded for this clone. V and J are TRBV28 and TRBJ1-5; maybe TRBD1 (6 bases). Per germline, CDR1 MDHEN and CDR2 SYDVKM. The ends were cut back, 5 bases at V and 0 bases at J, with 11 bases in the middle. This CDR3 contains 15 residues. CDR3 region: CASSRGLYSNQPQHF. The CDR3 DNA reads as TGTGCCAGCAGTAGGGGGTTGTATAGCAATCAGCCCCAGCATTTT.

This clone was seen just once. The rearrangement joins TRBV6-2 or TRBV6-3 to TRBJ2-2; a weak D match, TRBD2 (6 bases). There are 13 residues in the CDR3. Germline V gene sequence: CDR1 MNHEY, CDR2 SVGEGT. V lost 5 bases, J lost 7 bases, and 11 bases lay in between. CDR3 sequence: CASSRTSFGELFF. The DNA of the CDR3 is TGTGCCAGCAGTAGAACTAGCTTCGGGGAGCTGTTTTTT.